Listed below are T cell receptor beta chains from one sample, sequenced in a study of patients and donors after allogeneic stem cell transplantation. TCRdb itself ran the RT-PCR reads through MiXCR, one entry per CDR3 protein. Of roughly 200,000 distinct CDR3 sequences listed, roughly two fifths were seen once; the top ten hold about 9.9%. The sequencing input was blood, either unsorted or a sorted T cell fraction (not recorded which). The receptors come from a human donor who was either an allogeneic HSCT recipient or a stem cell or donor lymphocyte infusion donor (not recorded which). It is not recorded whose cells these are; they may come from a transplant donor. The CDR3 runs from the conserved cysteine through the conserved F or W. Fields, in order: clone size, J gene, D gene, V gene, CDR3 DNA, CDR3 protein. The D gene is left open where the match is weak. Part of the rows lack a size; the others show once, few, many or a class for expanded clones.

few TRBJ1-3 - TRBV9 TGTGCCAGCAGCGTAGATTCGTTTGGAAACACCATATATTTT CASSVDSFGNTIYF
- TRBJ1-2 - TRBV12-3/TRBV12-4 TGTGCCAGCAGTGAATTACTTGACAGAAGTGGCTACACCTTC CASSELLDRSGYTF
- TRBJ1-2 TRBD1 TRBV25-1 TGTGCCAGCAGTGACAGGGGGGCGGACTATGGCTACACCTTC CASSDRGADYGYTF
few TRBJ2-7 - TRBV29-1 TGCAGCGTTGAAGAAGGCAGGGGCCCCTACGAGCAGTACTTC CSVEEGRGPYEQYF
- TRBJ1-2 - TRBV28 TGTGCCAGCAGTTTGACAGCAGTCTATGGCTACACCTTC CASSLTAVYGYTF
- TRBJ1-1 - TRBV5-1 TGCGCCAGCAGCTTGGACTTTAACGTGATGGGACGGGCAGCTTTCTTT CASSLDFNVMGRAAFF
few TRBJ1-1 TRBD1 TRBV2 TGTGCCAGCAGACACGGACAGGGGGGCCCAGGGGCCAACACTGAAGCTTTCTTT CASRHGQGGPGANTEAFF
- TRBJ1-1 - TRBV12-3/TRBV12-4 TGTGCCAGCAGTTTGGCCGACCCCACTGAAGCTTTCTTT CASSLADPTEAFF
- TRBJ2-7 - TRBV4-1 TGCGCCAGCAGCCACCCCCCCTCCAGGGAGCACGAGCAGTACTTC CASSHPPSREHEQYF
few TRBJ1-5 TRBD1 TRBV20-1 TGCAGTGCTAGGAAAGGGACAGGGGCCGGGCAGCCCCAGCATTTT CSARKGTGAGQPQHF
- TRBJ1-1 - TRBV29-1 TGCAGCGTTGTAGGGGCTGCTCTGAACACTGAAGCTTTCTTT CSVVGAALNTEAFF
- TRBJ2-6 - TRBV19 TGTGCCAGTAGGACTAGACAGTCCCTCTCTGGGGCCAACGTCCTGACTTTC CASRTRQSLSGANVLTF
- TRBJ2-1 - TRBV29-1 TGCAGCGTCGAGGGCGCCGTAGAGCAGTTCTTC CSVEGAVEQFF
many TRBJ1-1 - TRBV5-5 TGTGCCAGCAGCTTCGGCCCTATGAACACTGAAGCTTTCTTT CASSFGPMNTEAFF
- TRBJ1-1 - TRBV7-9 TGTGCCAGCAGCCAAGGGTCGCTGGGGACTGAAGCTTTCTTT CASSQGSLGTEAFF
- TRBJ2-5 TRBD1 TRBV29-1 TGCAGCGTTGAAAGGCAGGGGGTGGAGACCCAGTACTTC CSVERQGVETQYF
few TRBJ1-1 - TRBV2 TGTGCCAGCAAGGTGGGACAGAACACTGAAGCTTTCTTT CASKVGQNTEAFF
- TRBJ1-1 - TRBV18 TGTGCCAGCTCATGGACGGCGAACACTGAAGCTTTCTTT CASSWTANTEAFF
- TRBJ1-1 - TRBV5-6 TGTGCCAGCAGCACGGCCCGTGAAGCTTTCTTT CASSTAREAFF
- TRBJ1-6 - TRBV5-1 TGCGCCAGCAGCTACGGATCAGGGCGTCGAGGTTCACCCCTCCACTTT CASSYGSGRRGSPLHF
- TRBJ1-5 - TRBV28 TGTGCCAGCAGTTTAATGAAGGGGGTCGGTACAGGTCAGCCCCAGCATTTT CASSLMKGVGTGQPQHF
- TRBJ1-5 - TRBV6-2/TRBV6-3 TGTGCCAGCAGTTACAACCGGGAACAGCCCCAGCATTTT CASSYNREQPQHF
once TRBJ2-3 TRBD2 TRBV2 TGTGCCAGCAGTGTTACTAGCGGGGGGGTAGATACGCAGTATTTT CASSVTSGGVDTQYF
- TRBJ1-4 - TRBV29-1 TGCAGCGTTGCGGACGGAACTCGAAATGAAAAACTGTTTTTT CSVADGTRNEKLFF
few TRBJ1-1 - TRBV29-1 TGCAGCGCCCGCCTGCGGGGAAAGCGCACTGAAGCTTTCTTT CSARLRGKRTEAFF
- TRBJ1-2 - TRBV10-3 TGTGCCATCAGTGAGACCGGGACTCTGAACTATGGCTACACCTTC CAISETGTLNYGYTF
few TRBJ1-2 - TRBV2 TGTGCCAGCAGCCTTCTCCTCATCTATGGCTACACCTTC CASSLLLIYGYTF
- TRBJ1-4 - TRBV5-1 TGCGCCAGCAGCCCGGGACTTCTGGATGAAAAACTGTTTTTT CASSPGLLDEKLFF
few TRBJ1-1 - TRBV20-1 TGCAGTGCTACCCGGACAGTCTTCCCTGAAGCTTTCTTT CSATRTVFPEAFF
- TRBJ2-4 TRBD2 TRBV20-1 TGCAGTGCTAAGCGGGGGGACATTCAGTACTTC CSAKRGDIQYF
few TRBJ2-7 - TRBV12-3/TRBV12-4 TGTGCCAGCAGTTCCGACCCCTTCTACGAGCAGTACTTC CASSSDPFYEQYF
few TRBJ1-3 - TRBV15 TGTGCCACCGGTACCTCTGGAAACACCATATATTTT CATGTSGNTIYF
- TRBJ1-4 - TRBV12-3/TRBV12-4 TGTGCCAGCAGTTTTGGGGGAGGTGAAAAACTGTTTTTT CASSFGGGEKLFF
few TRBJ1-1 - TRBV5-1 TGCGCCAGCAGCTGGCGACCCTCGAGAAAGAACACTGAAGCTTTCTTT CASSWRPSRKNTEAFF
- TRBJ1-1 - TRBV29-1 TGCAGCGTTAATCTTCCAGGGTGGAACACTGAAGCTTTCTTT CSVNLPGWNTEAFF
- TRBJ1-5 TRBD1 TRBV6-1 TGTGCCAGCAGTGAGGACAGGGGAAAAAAAGTTGGCAATCAGCCCCAGCATTTT CASSEDRGKKVGNQPQHF
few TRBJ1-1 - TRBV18 TGTGCCAGCTCACCACGAGTCGGGTCCCAAGATTATTCCACTGAAGCTTTCTTT CASSPRVGSQDYSTEAFF
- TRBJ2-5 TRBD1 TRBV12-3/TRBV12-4 TGTGCCAGCAGCGAGGGACAGGGACTCGAGACCCAGTACTTC CASSEGQGLETQYF
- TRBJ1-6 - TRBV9 TGTGCCAGCAGCGTAGAGTACTCTTCACCCCTCCACTTT CASSVEYSSPLHF
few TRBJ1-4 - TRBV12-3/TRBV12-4 TGTGCCAGCAGGCGGGGCCCTAATGAAAAACTGTTTTTT CASRRGPNEKLFF
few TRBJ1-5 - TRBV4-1 TGCGCCAGCAGCGAAAGGGGGTTTCAGCCCCAGCATTTT CASSERGFQPQHF
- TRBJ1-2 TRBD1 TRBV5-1 TGCGCCAGCAGAGTGGGACAGCTCTTAGCCCCTAACTATGGCTACACCTTC CASRVGQLLAPNYGYTF
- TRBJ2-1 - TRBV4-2 TGTGCCAGCAGCCAAGGACCCCCGGGGGCCGATGAGCAGTTCTTC CASSQGPPGADEQFF
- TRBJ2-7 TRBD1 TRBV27 TGTGCCAGCACCGCAGGGACAGGGTACGAGCAGTACTTC CASTAGTGYEQYF
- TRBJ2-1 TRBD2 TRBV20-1 TGCAGTGCTGCCTCTGTAGCGGGGCATAATGAGCAGTTCTTC CSAASVAGHNEQFF
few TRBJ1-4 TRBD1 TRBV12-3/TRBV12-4 TGTGCCAGCAGTCAACTAGGACAGGATAGAGAAAAACTGTTTTTT CASSQLGQDREKLFF
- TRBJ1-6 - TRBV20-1 TGCAGTGCTAGAGGAGGCTTCACCTCCTATAATTCACCCCTCCACTTT CSARGGFTSYNSPLHF
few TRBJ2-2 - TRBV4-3 TGCGCCAGCAGCCAAGATCATAGACCTTATGATACAACGAACACCGGGGAGCTGTTTTTT CASSQDHRPYDTTNTGELFF
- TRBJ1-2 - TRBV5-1 TGCGCCAGCCATGGACAGACTCCTAACTATGGCTACACCTTC CASHGQTPNYGYTF
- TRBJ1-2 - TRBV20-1 TGCAGTGCTAGCCGCGAAACCAACTATGGCTACACCTTC CSASRETNYGYTF
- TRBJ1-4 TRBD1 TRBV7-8 TGTGCCAGCAGCTCCTTTAAGTGGACAGGAGTTCGTTCAACTAATGAAAAACTGTTTTTT CASSSFKWTGVRSTNEKLFF
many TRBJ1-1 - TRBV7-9 TGTGCCAGCAGCTTAGTGGGAGGGATAGAAGCTTTCTTT CASSLVGGIEAFF
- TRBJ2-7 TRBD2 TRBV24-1 TGTGCCACCTCCACGGGGGGGTCCTACGAGCAGTACTTC CATSTGGSYEQYF
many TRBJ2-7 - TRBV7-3 TGTGCCAGCAGCTTAACGGTGGGGAACGAGCAGTACTTC CASSLTVGNEQYF
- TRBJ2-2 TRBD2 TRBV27 TGTGCCAGCAGTCCCTCGGGGACTAGAGTTGCCGGGGAGCTGTTTTTT CASSPSGTRVAGELFF
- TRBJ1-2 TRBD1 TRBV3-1 TGTGCCAGCAGCCAACCGGGACAGGGCGCCCATGGCTACACCTTC CASSQPGQGAHGYTF
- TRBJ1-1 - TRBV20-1 TGCAGTGCGCCGAAGGGCGCCTTGAACACTGAAGCTTTCTTT CSAPKGALNTEAFF
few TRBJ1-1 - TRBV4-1 TGCGCCAGCAGCCAAGATGCCAGGCGGGAAGCTTTCTTT CASSQDARREAFF
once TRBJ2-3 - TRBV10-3 TGTGCCATCAGTGAGAGGGGGACTCCGCCGCCAAACACAGATACGCAGTATTTT CAISERGTPPPNTDTQYF
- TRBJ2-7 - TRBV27 TGTGCCAGCAGTTATAAGGGTTCGGGCTACGAGCAGTACTTC CASSYKGSGYEQYF